The 19 T cell receptor beta chains listed next were all sequenced from one sample in a study of a mutant IDH1 vaccine in newly diagnosed glioma. Some clones are missing from TCRdb's copy, which holds only in-frame ones; the method was immunoSEQ multiplex PCR. The sample carries tens of thousands of clones, 75% to 90% recorded once. Sample time point: week 47, end of study. Vaccine doses each comprised 300 ug of mutant IDH1 20-mer peptide, with topical imiquimod. No cognate antigen is known for these TCRs. Here the sequenced sample was PBMCs, taken from a glioma patient whose treatment included an IDH1 peptide vaccine. Source of these receptors: a middle-aged man with glioma.

The chain is built from TRBV25-1 and TRBJ2-7; 10 nucleotides line up with TRBD1. Germline values: CDR1 MGHDK, CDR2 SYGVNS. Trimming removed 6 bases from V and 2 bases from J; junction bases left unmatched: 13. This CDR3 region has 17 residues. CDR3 residues: CASSLTRSGTGAYEQYF. In DNA, the CDR3 is TGTGCCAGCAGCCTCACAAGGAGCGGGACAGGGGCCTACGAGCAGTACTTC.

The rearrangement uses TRBV10-1 and TRBJ2-5; D is possibly TRBD2 (5 bases). Trimming shortened V by 5 bases and J by 5 bases, and 15 bases separated the two germline ends. Germline CDR1 reads WNHNN; CDR2 reads SYGVQD (reference sequence). This CDR3 region has 14 residues. CDR3 sequence reads: CASSTSGSRETQYF. The DNA for the CDR3 is TGCGCCAGCAGTACCTCGGGATCCCGGGAGACCCAGTACTTC.

The CDR3 DNA sequence: TGTGCCTGGATGCCGGGACAGGGGAGTGGCTACACCTTC. It yields the protein CAWMPGQGSGYTF. V is TRBV30 and J is TRBJ1-2; 10 nucleotides align to TRBD1. This CDR3 has 13 amino acids. Germline V CDR1 and CDR2: GTSNPN, SVGIG (reference sequence). After removal of 4 bases from V and 7 bases from J, the junction contained 6 bases not matched to a gene.

The CDR3 DNA reads TGTGCCAGCAGCTTGAACCTTAATGAGCAGTTCTTC. This sequence encodes CASSLNLNEQFF. V usage is TRBV5-5 and J usage is TRBJ2-1; D is unresolved. The germline V gene has CDR1 SGHKS and CDR2 YYEKEE (reference sequence). This CDR3 contains 12 residues. The V gene lost 1 base and the J gene lost 7 bases, with 6 bases spanning the gap.

This chain connects TRBV5-1 to TRBJ2-1, with D unclear. V was trimmed by 1 base and J by 2 bases, leaving 13 bases between them. This CDR3 region has 16 residues. CDR1 and CDR2 (germline): SGHRS, YFSETQ. The CDR3 sequence is CASSLKGAPAYNEQFF. CDR3 nucleotides: TGCGCCAGCAGCTTGAAGGGTGCCCCCGCCTACAATGAGCAGTTCTTC.

The chain recombines TRBV14 with TRBJ1-6; maybe TRBD1 (5 bases). The V and J ends lost 0 bases and 10 bases respectively, with 10 bases between them. The CDR3 is made up of 14 amino acids. Germline CDR1 SGHDN, CDR2 FVKESK. This CDR3 reads CASSQEGGPSPLHF. Written as DNA, the CDR3 is TGTGCCAGCAGCCAAGAGGGGGGACCCTCACCCCTCCACTTT.

The V gene is TRBV11-1, the J gene TRBJ2-3; maybe TRBD1 (5 bases). V lost 5 bases, J lost 3 bases, and 12 bases lay in between. CDR3 length: 14 residues. In germline, CDR1 is SGHAT, CDR2 FQDESV (reference sequence). The CDR3 is CASSRDSYTDTQYF. The CDR3 DNA sequence: TGTGCCAGCAGCCGTGACAGCTATACAGATACGCAGTATTTT.

The V and J genes are TRBV7-2 and TRBJ1-1; D is unclear. Trimming cost V 3 bases and J 3 bases, with 8 bases left between them. CDR3 size: 13 residues. Germline-derived CDR1 and CDR2 are SGHTA and FQGNSA. The CDR3 spells CASSFGRDTEAFF. The CDR3 bases are TGTGCCAGCAGCTTCGGAAGGGACACTGAAGCTTTCTTT.

The J gene is TRBJ1-6, the V gene TRBV9, with 10 bases that match TRBD1. The CDR3 consists of 16 residues. Per germline, CDR1 SGDLS and CDR2 YYNGEE. V lost 3 bases to trimming and J lost 7 bases; unmatched junction nucleotides: 7. CDR3 in DNA: TGTGCCAGCAGCGCCGGAGGGGGACAGGGGAATTCACCCCTCCACTTT. This gives the protein CASSAGGGQGNSPLHF.

This rearrangement joins TRBV11-3 to TRBJ2-1; D is perhaps TRBD1 (5 bases). Trimming took 5 bases from V and 10 from J, leaving 15 bases between them. The CDR3 extends over 13 amino acids. Germline CDR1 is SGHNT and CDR2 is YENEEA. CDR3 region: CASSPIGAHEQFF. The CDR3 region has the DNA TGTGCCAGCAGCCCAATAGGGGCCCACGAGCAGTTCTTC. The full variable domain, rest sourced from reference TRBV11-3 and TRBJ2-1, is EAGVVQSPRYKIIEKKQPVAFWCNPISGHNTLYWYLQNLGQGPELLIRYENEEAVDDSQLPKDRFSAERLKGVDSTLKIQPAELGDSAVYLCASSPIGAHEQFFGPGTRLTVL.

In its sample, this clone was seen once. The V call is TRBV18, the J call TRBJ2-3; D not certain. This CDR3 has 12 amino acids. V was clipped by 1 base and J by 3 bases, with 2 bases between them. Germline V gene data show CDR1 as KGHSH and CDR2 as LQKENI. Here the CDR3 reads CASSPQTDTQYF. The CDR3 bases are TGTGCCAGCTCACCACAGACAGATACGCAGTATTTT.

The chain has TRBV29-1 and TRBJ1-2, with D unresolved. Looked up from germline, CDR1 is SQVTM and CDR2 is ANQGSEA. The CDR3 loop spans 10 amino acids. Trimming cost V 8 bases and J 8 bases, with 12 bases left between them. CDR3 residues: CSLYETGYTF. The CDR3 DNA follows: TGCAGCCTGTACGAAACGGGCTACACCTTC.

This chain uses TRBV19 with TRBJ2-3; 8 bases are a match to TRBD1. This CDR3 is 13 amino acids long. J gave up 5 bases and V 3 bases, and 1 base lay outside the gene matches. Germline assignment: CDR1 LNHDA and CDR2 SQIVND (reference sequence). DNA for the CDR3: TGTGCCAGTAGTATTGACAGGGGAGATACGCAGTATTTT. Translation: CASSIDRGDTQYF.

The sample holds one count of this clone. The CDR3 DNA sequence: TGCGCCAGCAGCTTGGGACAGGCTCTCCAAGAGACCCAGTACTTC. It encodes CASSLGQALQETQYF. V gene TRBV5-1 combines with J gene TRBJ2-5; a weak D match, TRBD1 (6 bases). V dropped 0 bases and J dropped 1 base, with 10 bases sitting between them. The V gene's germline CDR1 is SGHRS and CDR2 YFSETQ. This CDR3 spans 15 amino acids.

This chain connects TRBV27 to TRBJ2-7, with D possibly being TRBD1 or TRBD2 (6 bases each). V was cut by 2 bases and J by 5 bases, with 13 bases left in between. Germline V gives CDR1 MNHEY, CDR2 SMNVEV (reference sequence). The CDR3 extends over 14 amino acids. The CDR3 region has the DNA TGTGCCAGCAGTTTAGAGGGGGGCCTCGACGAGCAGTACTTC. Amino acid sequence: CASSLEGGLDEQYF.

The chain carries TRBV30 and TRBJ1-5; D is unresolved. Germline lookup yields CDR1 GTSNPN and CDR2 SVGIG (reference sequence). The CDR3 extends over 13 amino acids. V lost 3 bases and J 4 bases, leaving 10 bases between the germline ends. The CDR3 DNA reads as TGTGCCTGGAGCCCCGGGCGAAATCAGCCCCAGCATTTT. Translated, it gives CAWSPGRNQPQHF.

The CDR3 sequence is CASSSAGRLGEQYF. Written as DNA, the CDR3 is TGTGCCAGCAGTTCAGCCGGGCGCCTTGGGGAGCAGTACTTC. The chain recombines TRBV5-4 with TRBJ2-7; D gene uncertain. Germline-derived CDR1 and CDR2 are SGHNT and YYREEE (reference sequence). V lost 5 bases and J 7 bases, leaving 19 bases between the germline ends. The CDR3 totals 14 residues.

The chain has TRBV28 and TRBJ2-1; the D gene is possibly TRBD2 (7 bases). The length of the CDR3 is 16 residues. Germline CDR1 and CDR2: MDHEN and SYDVKM. Trimming removed 7 bases from V and 5 bases from J, with 21 bases in between. CDR3 in DNA: TGTGCCAGCAATTGGGGGGCAGCGGGACTGAACAATGAGCAGTTCTTC. It yields the protein CASNWGAAGLNNEQFF.

This clone was counted a few times. The J gene is TRBJ1-6, the V gene TRBV19, with no clear D. The CDR3 spans 17 residues. The V gene lost 5 bases and the J gene lost 3 bases, with 17 bases spanning the gap. Germline assignment: CDR1 LNHDA and CDR2 SQIVND (reference sequence). The CDR3 region is CASSVFGARNYNSPLHF. The CDR3 coding sequence is TGTGCCAGTAGTGTCTTCGGAGCCCGGAACTATAATTCACCCCTCCACTTT.